The source of this T cell receptor beta chain is a study of OX40 agonist ivuxolimab in advanced cancers. Study summary: Patients enrolled in dose escalation were diagnosed with hepatocellular carcinoma, melanoma, renal cell or head and neck cancer.

General observations from the study: At 0.1-3.0 mg/kg, partial responders had clonal expansion among the lowest observed.

As to this clone: Antigen specificity is unknown.

The protocol was immunoSEQ multiplex PCR, while the TCRdb copy is restricted to in-frame clones and leaves out a portion. The sample carries some 50,000 clones, around 94% recorded once. The CDR3 sequence is 18 residues long. V was clipped by 5 bases and J by 1 base; unmatched bases: 16. The germline V gene encodes CDR1 SQVTM and CDR2 ANQGSEA. Sample: CD4+ or CD8+ T cells sorted from blood, taken in a trial of the OX40 agonist ivuxolimab. J is TRBJ1-1 and V is TRBV29-1; 10 bases map to TRBD1. The sequence was obtained from an adult with an advanced solid tumor such as melanoma, head and neck, liver or kidney cancer. This CDR3 reads CSVTFPGQGTGRNTEAFF. The DNA of the CDR3 is TGCAGCGTTACTTTCCCGGGACAGGGGACTGGTAGGAACACTGAAGCTTTCTTT.